The rows below give T cell receptor beta chains drawn from one sample of a study of blood T cell repertoires in COVID-19. Data came from immunoSEQ multiplex PCR; TCRdb stores just in-frame clones and leaves some out. Altogether about 310,000 clones are present, over 85% being singletons, with the ten largest covering roughly a tenth. Sequencing was done on a sample of PBMCs or T cells enriched from blood (not recorded which). The receptor source for this set is a woman aged 25 to 39 who had recovered from COVID-19. The CDR3 runs from the conserved cysteine through the conserved F or W. Not all rows give a size; the values are once, few, many and, for expanded clones, a class.

clone_size j_call v_call cdr3_aa
. TRBJ2-3 TRBV11-2 CASSLEEATTQYF
. TRBJ1-3 TRBV6-5 CASRAINRGVAYF
. TRBJ2-1 TRBV5-8 CASSHLGQGAHNEQFF
. TRBJ2-7 TRBV24-1 CATSDPTGGSYEQYF
. TRBJ2-5 TRBV14 CASSQDLRGTQYF
. TRBJ2-2 TRBV5-6 CASTDRGRTGELFF
. TRBJ2-1 TRBV29-1 CSVLGSRDEQFF
. TRBJ2-3 TRBV18 CASSLSGGSSTDTQYF
. TRBJ1-5 TRBV18 CASSPLQGGNQPQHF
. TRBJ2-5 TRBV4-1 CASALARLETQYF
once TRBJ2-1 TRBV5-1 CASSFTSGSGNEQFF
. TRBJ2-6 TRBV28 CASSGAGQGLFGANVLTF
. TRBJ1-1 TRBV19 CASSDPGGPGTEAFF
. TRBJ2-3 TRBV7-3 CASSLNTLSTDTQYF
. TRBJ1-2 TRBV14 CASSPRQGGSYGYTF
. TRBJ2-1 TRBV19 CASSRLAGGGDEQFF
. TRBJ2-1 TRBV10-3 CAISRTAGTSGRNTYNEQFF
. TRBJ2-1 TRBV4-2 CASSQVGWASGRAYNEQFF
. TRBJ2-7 TRBV2 CASSKSPGLVYEQYF
. TRBJ1-1 TRBV29-1 CSGTTGNTEAFF
. TRBJ2-2 TRBV5-1 CASSPGQDTGELFF
. TRBJ1-3 TRBV5-4 CASSLGGSGNTIYF
. TRBJ2-7 TRBV5-1 CASSYTGERPYEQYF
. TRBJ2-1 TRBV5-6 CASRPGQVLDEQFF
. TRBJ2-1 TRBV4-2 CASSQELAGGPGYYNEQFF
. TRBJ2-3 TRBV4-3 CASSQAAGGVWGTQYF
. TRBJ2-7 TRBV13 CASSLGVGSTYEQYF
. TRBJ1-5 TRBV7-9 CASSPMGAQPQHF
. TRBJ2-3 TRBV27 CASSPIIADTQYF
. TRBJ2-1 TRBV10-3 CAIRSQGGYNEQFF
. TRBJ2-1 TRBV27 CASRPGGGREQFF
. TRBJ1-1 TRBV28 CASSPGTGPGAEAFF
once TRBJ2-3 TRBV7-2 CASSSTGTSGSMGTQYF
. TRBJ2-2 TRBV7-2 CASSFPAGGAPHTGELFF
. TRBJ2-7 TRBV19 CASSGRQGIRHEQYF
. TRBJ2-1 TRBV27 CASSPRPGTSFYNEQFF
once TRBJ1-1 TRBV12-3/TRBV12-4 CASSLTSEAFF
. TRBJ2-3 TRBV28 CASTDIPGTSGRAPYPADTQYF
once TRBJ1-5 TRBV28 CASSFPGGGVDQPQHF
. TRBJ2-1 TRBV7-2 CASSLGTAGPYNEQFF
. TRBJ2-5 TRBV5-1 CASSLGGRAEEIQYF
. TRBJ2-5 TRBV5-1 CASSLAGGQGTETQYF
. TRBJ2-1 TRBV10-3 CAISEKVLAGVYNEQFF
. TRBJ2-7 TRBV7-3 CASSLGLAGIHEQYF
. TRBJ2-1 TRBV19 CASSIIPQDYNEQFF
. TRBJ1-4 TRBV10-1 CASTSTGTSEKLFF
. TRBJ1-3 TRBV18 CASSPGGNRNTIYF
once TRBJ2-3 TRBV30 CAWNEAGGDTQYF
. TRBJ1-1 TRBV5-6 CASSLGGREATEAFF
. TRBJ1-4 TRBV2 CASSTDLTQGSQLANEKLFF
. TRBJ2-6 TRBV27 CASSFRVGTDFRDRDSGANVLTF
. TRBJ2-1 TRBV3-1/TRBV3-2 CASSPLAGEANEQFF
. TRBJ2-7 TRBV3-1/TRBV3-2 CASSPKGRQGAYEQYF
. TRBJ2-5 TRBV7-2 CASSSQGGAQETQYF